The 3 T cell receptor beta chains presented below share a single source sample, sequenced in a study of blood T cell repertoires in COVID-19 (dated by TCRdb to 2018 to 2021). Receptor amplification or capture employed the immunoSEQ multiplex PCR assay. The table was pulled from immuneACCESS by TCRdb, which kept in-frame rearrangements only. Such tables lose some clones; where checked, under half of the loss comes from unresolved V genes, and the rest has no known cause. The table for this sample lists around 250,000 clones; more than 75% of them were counted only once. Clones ranked in the top ten supply 1.5% to 2% of the sample. What was sequenced was peripheral blood. The receptor set was obtained from a woman aged 60-75 years who had recovered from COVID-19.

CDR3 sequence: CASSPPRGGASYNEQFF. The CDR3 DNA is TGTGCCAGCAGTCCCCCTAGGGGGGGGGCCTCCTACAATGAGCAGTTCTTC. The chain recombines TRBV27 with TRBJ2-1; TRBD2 is a possible D gene (7 bases). This CDR3 comprises 17 residues. CDR1 and CDR2 from the germline V gene are MNHEY and SMNVEV (reference sequence). Trimming took off 5 bases at V and 0 bases at J, with 17 bases between the two ends.

The chain has TRBV7-2 and TRBJ2-7, with 10 nucleotides matching TRBD1. The V and J ends lost 5 bases and 2 bases, in that order; junction bases with no gene match: 12. This CDR3 has 17 residues. Germline lookup yields CDR1 SGHTA and CDR2 FQGNSA. CDR3 DNA sequence: TGTGCCAGCAGCCCACGAAGGGGGACAGGGGCGGCCTACGAGCAGTACTTC. It encodes CASSPRRGTGAAYEQYF. The full variable domain, its missing parts supplied by reference TRBV7-2 and TRBJ2-7, is GAGVSQSPSNKVTEKGKDVELRCDPISGHTALYWYRQSLGQGLEFLIYFQGNSAPDKSGLPSDRFSAERTGGSVSTLTIQRTQQEDSAVYLCASSPRRGTGAAYEQYFGPGTRLTVT.

The chain combines TRBV10-3 with TRBJ2-7, with 11 positions matching TRBD2. CDR3 length: 17 residues. Trimming took 3 bases from V and 3 from J; bases not matched to a gene: 10. Per the germline V gene, CDR1 is ENHRY and CDR2 is SYGVKD. The CDR3 spells CAISESGTSGAYYEQYF. In DNA form, the CDR3 reads TGTGCCATCAGTGAATCGGGGACTAGCGGAGCCTACTACGAGCAGTACTTC.